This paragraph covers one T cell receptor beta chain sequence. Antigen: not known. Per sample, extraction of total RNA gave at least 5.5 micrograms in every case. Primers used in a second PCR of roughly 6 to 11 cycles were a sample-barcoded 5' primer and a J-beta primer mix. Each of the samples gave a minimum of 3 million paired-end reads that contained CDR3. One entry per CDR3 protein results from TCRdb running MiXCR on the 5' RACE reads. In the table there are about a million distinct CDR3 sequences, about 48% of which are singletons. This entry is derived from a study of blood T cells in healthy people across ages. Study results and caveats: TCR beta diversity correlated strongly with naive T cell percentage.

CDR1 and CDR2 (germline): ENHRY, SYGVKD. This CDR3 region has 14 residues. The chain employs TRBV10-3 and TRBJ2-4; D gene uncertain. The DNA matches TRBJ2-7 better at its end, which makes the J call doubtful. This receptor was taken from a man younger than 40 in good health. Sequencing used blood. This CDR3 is CAISESVATYEQYF. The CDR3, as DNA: TGTGCCATCAGTGAGTCGGTGGCCACCTACGAGCAGTACTTC.